The 5 T cell receptor beta chains presented below share a single source sample, sequenced in a study of T cell responses to AZD1222 COVID-19 vaccine. TCRdb's table, derived via immunoSEQ multiplex PCR, lists solely in-frame clones and lacks some. In the table there are some 200,000 clones, more than 75% of which are singletons. Source: peripheral blood, taken 28 days after the second AZD1222 dose. All receptors derive from an adult who received the AZD1222 COVID-19 vaccine.

The genes are TRBV21-1 and TRBJ2-7; the table's D call TRBD2 went unverified against the DNA. TRBV21-1 is a recognized pseudogene. The CDR3 spans 12 residues. The CDR3 region is CASSLTRDEQYF. In nucleotides, the CDR3 is TGTGCCAGCAGCCTCACTAGGGACGAGCAGTACTTC.

The chain combines TRBV7-2 with TRBJ1-3; D gene uncertain. This CDR3 is 16 amino acids long. Germline V lookup: CDR1 SGHTA, CDR2 FQGNSA. V lost 5 bases to trimming and J lost 3 bases, with 17 bases between them. The CDR3 region has the DNA TGTGCCAGCAGCGCCCACATGACGGGTAGTGGAAACACCATATATTTT. The encoded protein is CASSAHMTGSGNTIYF.

In its sample, this clone was seen a few times. CDR3 in amino acids: CASSPYRTGLADTQYF. DNA for the CDR3: TGTGCCAGCAGCCCCTACCGGACAGGGCTGGCAGATACGCAGTATTTT. This sequence joins TRBV27 and TRBJ2-3, with TRBD1 matching 8 bases. The V segment lost 6 bases and the J segment 4 bases; nucleotides outside the gene matches: 12. The CDR3 loop spans 16 amino acids. The germline CDR1 and CDR2 sequences are MNHEY and SMNVEV (reference sequence).

This clone has only one observation. The genes are TRBV19 and TRBJ2-3, with D unclear. V lost 4 bases and J lost 1, with 12 bases in between. Germline V gene lookup returns CDR1 LNHDA and CDR2 SQIVND (reference sequence). The CDR3 has 15 residues. The CDR3 loop is CASSTNTGGTDTQYF. The DNA of the CDR3 is TGTGCCAGTAGTACTAACACTGGGGGCACAGATACGCAGTATTTT.

The chain is built from TRBV7-9 and TRBJ2-1; 13 nucleotides line up with TRBD2. CDR3 length: 17 amino acids. V gave up 3 bases and J gave up 4 bases; unmatched junction bases: 6. Per germline, CDR1 SEHNR and CDR2 FQNEAQ (reference sequence). The CDR3: CASSFTMGLAGYNEQFF. Written as DNA, the CDR3 is TGTGCCAGCAGCTTTACGATGGGACTAGCGGGGTACAATGAGCAGTTCTTC.